These T cell receptor beta chains were read from a single sample in a study of cytomegalovirus exposure and HLA in healthy donors. Sequencing was performed with immunoSEQ multiplex PCR; in TCRdb, only in-frame clones are kept and a portion is missing. Here the sample spans 170,000 or so clones, 70% to 80% being singletons. Sequenced input: PBMCs. The receptors stem from a woman aged 40 to 50 in good health and CMV-seronegative. The CDR3 runs from the conserved cysteine through the conserved F or W. Fields, in order: D gene, V gene, J gene, clone size, CDR3 protein, CDR3 DNA. D genes are given only for firm matches. Size values are once, few and many counts, or a class for expanded clones, and some rows have none.

D: TRBD1
V: TRBV6-5
J: TRBJ1-1
size: -
CDR3: CASSTAPRDRAAFF
DNA: TGTGCCAGCAGTACCGCCCCTAGGGACAGGGCAGCTTTCTTT

D: -
V: TRBV14
J: TRBJ1-2
size: -
CDR3: CASSQARVHFTLTF
DNA: TGTGCCAGCAGCCAAGCCCGCGTTCACTTTACTCTGACCTTC

D: TRBD1
V: TRBV6-1
J: TRBJ2-1
size: -
CDR3: CASIPGQGAIEQFF
DNA: TGTGCCAGCATCCCGGGACAGGGGGCTATTGAGCAGTTCTTC

D: TRBD1
V: TRBV9
J: TRBJ2-2
size: -
CDR3: CASSVAAFRGRGTGELFF
DNA: TGTGCCAGCAGCGTAGCTGCGTTCAGGGGGCGAGGGACCGGGGAGCTGTTTTTT

D: TRBD2
V: TRBV4-1
J: TRBJ2-7
size: -
CDR3: CASSRRLAVEGSYEQYF
DNA: TGCGCCAGCAGCCGAAGACTAGCGGTAGAGGGCTCCTACGAGCAGTACTTC

D: -
V: TRBV28
J: TRBJ2-7
size: once
CDR3: CASKRDNTYEQYF
DNA: TGTGCCAGCAAACGGGACAATACATACGAGCAGTACTTC

D: TRBD2
V: TRBV7-8
J: TRBJ2-3
size: few
CDR3: CASSLEAGDYTDTQYF
DNA: TGTGCCAGCAGCTTAGAAGCGGGAGATTACACAGATACGCAGTATTTT

D: -
V: TRBV27
J: TRBJ1-2
size: -
CDR3: CASSKTGTMLYGYTF
DNA: TGTGCCAGCAGTAAAACAGGCACCATGCTCTATGGCTACACCTTC

D: TRBD2
V: TRBV6-5
J: TRBJ2-7
size: few
CDR3: CASSVSGRGFYEQYF
DNA: TGTGCCAGCAGTGTTAGCGGGAGGGGATTTTACGAGCAGTACTTC

D: TRBD1
V: TRBV19
J: TRBJ2-7
size: -
CDR3: CATRTGGWDEQYF
DNA: TGTGCCACTAGGACAGGGGGATGGGACGAGCAGTACTTC

D: TRBD1
V: TRBV4-3
J: TRBJ1-4
size: few
CDR3: CASSQDQGRGTRAEKLFF
DNA: TGCGCCAGCAGCCAAGATCAAGGCAGGGGGACCCGAGCGGAAAAACTGTTTTTT

D: -
V: TRBV27
J: TRBJ1-5
size: -
CDR3: CASSFQGWTQPQHF
DNA: TGTGCCAGCAGTTTTCAGGGCTGGACTCAGCCCCAGCATTTT

D: TRBD2
V: TRBV6-5
J: TRBJ2-7
size: few
CDR3: CASSAGTSGGYEQYF
DNA: TGTGCCAGCAGTGCCGGGACTAGCGGGGGCTACGAGCAGTACTTC

D: -
V: TRBV5-4
J: TRBJ2-3
size: -
CDR3: CASSTQGDSFNSQYF
DNA: TGTGCCAGCAGCACCCAGGGGGACTCCTTTAATTCGCAGTATTTT

D: -
V: TRBV5-3
J: TRBJ1-2
size: once
CDR3: CARNTPPGGYYGYTF
DNA: TGTGCCAGAAACACCCCCCCCGGGGGGTACTATGGCTACACCTTC

D: -
V: TRBV14
J: TRBJ1-6
size: -
CDR3: CASSQVPDSPLHF
DNA: TGTGCCAGCAGCCAAGTTCCAGATTCACCCCTCCACTTT